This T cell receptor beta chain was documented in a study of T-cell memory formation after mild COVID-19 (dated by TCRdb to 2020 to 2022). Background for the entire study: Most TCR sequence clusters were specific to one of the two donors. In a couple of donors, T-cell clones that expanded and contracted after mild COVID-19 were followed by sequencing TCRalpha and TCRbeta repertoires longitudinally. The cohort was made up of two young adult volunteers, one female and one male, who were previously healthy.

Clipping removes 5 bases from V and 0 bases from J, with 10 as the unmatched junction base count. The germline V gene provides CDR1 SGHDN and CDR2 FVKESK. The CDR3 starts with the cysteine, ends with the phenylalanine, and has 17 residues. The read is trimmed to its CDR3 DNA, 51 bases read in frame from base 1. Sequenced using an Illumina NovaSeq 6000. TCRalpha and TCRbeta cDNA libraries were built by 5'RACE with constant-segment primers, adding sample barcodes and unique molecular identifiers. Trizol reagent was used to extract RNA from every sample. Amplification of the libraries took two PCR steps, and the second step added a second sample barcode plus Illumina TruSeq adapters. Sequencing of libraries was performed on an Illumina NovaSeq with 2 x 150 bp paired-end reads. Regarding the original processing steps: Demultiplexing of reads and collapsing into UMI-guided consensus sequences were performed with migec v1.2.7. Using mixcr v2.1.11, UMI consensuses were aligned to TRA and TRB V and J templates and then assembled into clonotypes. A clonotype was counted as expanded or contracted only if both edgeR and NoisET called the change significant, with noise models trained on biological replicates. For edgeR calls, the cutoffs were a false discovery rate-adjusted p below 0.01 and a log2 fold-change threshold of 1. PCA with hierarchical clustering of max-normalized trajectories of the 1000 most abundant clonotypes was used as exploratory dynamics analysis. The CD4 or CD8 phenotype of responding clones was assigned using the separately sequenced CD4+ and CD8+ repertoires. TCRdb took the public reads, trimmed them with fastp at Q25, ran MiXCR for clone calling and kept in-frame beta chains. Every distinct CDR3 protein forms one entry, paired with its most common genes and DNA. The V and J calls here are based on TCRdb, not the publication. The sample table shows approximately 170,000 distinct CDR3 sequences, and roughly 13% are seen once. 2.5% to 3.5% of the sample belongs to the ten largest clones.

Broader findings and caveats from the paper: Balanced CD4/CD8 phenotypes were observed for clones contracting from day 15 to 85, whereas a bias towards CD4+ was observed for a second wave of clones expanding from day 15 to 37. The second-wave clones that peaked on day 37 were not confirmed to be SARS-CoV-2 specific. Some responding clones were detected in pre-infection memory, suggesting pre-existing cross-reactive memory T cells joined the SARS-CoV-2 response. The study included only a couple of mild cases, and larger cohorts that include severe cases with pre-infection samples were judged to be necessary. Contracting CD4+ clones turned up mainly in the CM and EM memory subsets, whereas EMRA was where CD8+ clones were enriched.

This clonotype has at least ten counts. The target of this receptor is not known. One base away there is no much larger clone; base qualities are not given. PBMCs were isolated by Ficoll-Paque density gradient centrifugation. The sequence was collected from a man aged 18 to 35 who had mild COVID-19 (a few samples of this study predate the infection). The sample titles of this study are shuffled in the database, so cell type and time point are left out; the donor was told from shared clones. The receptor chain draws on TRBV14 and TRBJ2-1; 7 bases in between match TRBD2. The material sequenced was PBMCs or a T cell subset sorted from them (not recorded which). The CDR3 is CASSTYLGGGSYNEQFF. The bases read TGTGCCAGCAGCACCTATTTGGGCGGGGGCTCCTACAATGAGCAGTTCTTC.